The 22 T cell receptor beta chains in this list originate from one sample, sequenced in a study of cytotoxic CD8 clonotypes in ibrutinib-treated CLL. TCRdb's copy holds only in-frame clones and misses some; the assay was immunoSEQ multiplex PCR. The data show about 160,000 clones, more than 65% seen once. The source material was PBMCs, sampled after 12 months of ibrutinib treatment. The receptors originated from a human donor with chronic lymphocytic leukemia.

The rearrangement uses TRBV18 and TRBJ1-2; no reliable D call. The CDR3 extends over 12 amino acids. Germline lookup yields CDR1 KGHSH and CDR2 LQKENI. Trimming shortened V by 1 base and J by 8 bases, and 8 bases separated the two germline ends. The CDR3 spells CASSPQGEGYTF. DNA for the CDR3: TGTGCCAGCTCACCACAGGGTGAAGGCTACACCTTC. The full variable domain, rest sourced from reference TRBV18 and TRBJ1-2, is NAGVMQNPRHLVRRRGQEARLRCSPMKGHSHVYWYRQLPEEGLKFMVYLQKENIIDESGMPKERFSAEFPKEGPSILRIQQVVRGDSAAYFCASSPQGEGYTFGSGTRLTVV.

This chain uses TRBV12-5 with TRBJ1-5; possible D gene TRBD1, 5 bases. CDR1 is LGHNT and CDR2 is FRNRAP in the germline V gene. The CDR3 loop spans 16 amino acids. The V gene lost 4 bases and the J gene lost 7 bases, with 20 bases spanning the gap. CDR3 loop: CASGWWRDHLFQPQHF. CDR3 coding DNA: TGTGCTAGTGGTTGGTGGAGGGACCACCTTTTCCAGCCCCAGCATTTT.

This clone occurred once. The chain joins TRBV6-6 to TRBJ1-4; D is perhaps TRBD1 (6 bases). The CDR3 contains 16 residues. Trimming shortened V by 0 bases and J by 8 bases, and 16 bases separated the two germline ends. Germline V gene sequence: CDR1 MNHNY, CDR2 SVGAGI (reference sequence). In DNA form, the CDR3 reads TGTGCCAGCAGTTACTCCCCCACAGGGCATGGGGAAAAACTGTTTTTT. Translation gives CASSYSPTGHGEKLFF.

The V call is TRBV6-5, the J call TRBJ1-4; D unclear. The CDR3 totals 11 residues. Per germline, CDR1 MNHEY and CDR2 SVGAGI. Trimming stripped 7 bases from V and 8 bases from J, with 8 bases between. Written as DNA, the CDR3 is TGTGCCAGCAAGATCGGCGAAAAACTGTTTTTT. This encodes CASKIGEKLFF.

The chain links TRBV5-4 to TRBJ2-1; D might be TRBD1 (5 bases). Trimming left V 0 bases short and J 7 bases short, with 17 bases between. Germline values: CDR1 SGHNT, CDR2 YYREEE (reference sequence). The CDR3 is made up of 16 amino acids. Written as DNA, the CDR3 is TGTGCCAGCAGCTTGGATAGTTCGGCAGGGTCTAATGAGCAGTTCTTC. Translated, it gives CASSLDSSAGSNEQFF.

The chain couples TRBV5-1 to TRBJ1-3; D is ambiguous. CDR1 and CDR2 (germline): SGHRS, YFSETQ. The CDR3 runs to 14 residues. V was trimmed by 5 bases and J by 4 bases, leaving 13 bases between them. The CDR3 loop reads CASREPSEGNTIYF. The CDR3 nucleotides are TGCGCCAGCAGAGAACCTTCGGAAGGAAACACCATATATTTT.

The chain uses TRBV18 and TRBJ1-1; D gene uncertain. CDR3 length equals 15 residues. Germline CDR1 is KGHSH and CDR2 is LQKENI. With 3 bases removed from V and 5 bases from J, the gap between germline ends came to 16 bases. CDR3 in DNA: TGTGCCAGCTCACCCCAGGAGGGCTGGAGGACTGAAGCTTTCTTT. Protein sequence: CASSPQEGWRTEAFF.

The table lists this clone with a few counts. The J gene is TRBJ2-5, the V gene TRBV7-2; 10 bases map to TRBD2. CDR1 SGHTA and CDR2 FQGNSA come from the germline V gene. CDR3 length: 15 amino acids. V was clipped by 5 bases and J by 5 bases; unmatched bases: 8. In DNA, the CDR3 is TGTGCCAGCAGCCCCTCCGGGACTAGCGTCGAGACCCAGTACTTC. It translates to CASSPSGTSVETQYF.

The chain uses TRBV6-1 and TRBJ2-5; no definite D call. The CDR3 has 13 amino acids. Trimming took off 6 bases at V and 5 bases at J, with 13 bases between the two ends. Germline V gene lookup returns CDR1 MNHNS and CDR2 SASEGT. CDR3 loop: CASRGMTGETQYF. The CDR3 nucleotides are TGTGCCAGCAGAGGGATGACCGGGGAGACCCAGTACTTC.

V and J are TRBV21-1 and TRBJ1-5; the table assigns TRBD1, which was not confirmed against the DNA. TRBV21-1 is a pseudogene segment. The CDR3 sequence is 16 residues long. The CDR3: CASSKVRTGINQPQHF. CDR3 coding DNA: TGTGCCAGCAGCAAAGTAAGGACAGGTATCAATCAGCCCCAGCATTTT.

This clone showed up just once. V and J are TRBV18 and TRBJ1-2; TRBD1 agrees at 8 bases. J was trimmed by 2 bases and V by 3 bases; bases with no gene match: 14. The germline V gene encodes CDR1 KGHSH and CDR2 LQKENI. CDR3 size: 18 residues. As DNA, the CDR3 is TGTGCCAGCTCACCTTCCCAAGCAGGGGGCGCAGGGAACTATGGCTACACCTTC. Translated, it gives CASSPSQAGGAGNYGYTF.

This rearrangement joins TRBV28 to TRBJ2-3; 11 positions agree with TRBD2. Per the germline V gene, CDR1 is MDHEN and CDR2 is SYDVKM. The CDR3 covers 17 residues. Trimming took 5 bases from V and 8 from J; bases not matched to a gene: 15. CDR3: CASSPIGTSGPQGTQYF. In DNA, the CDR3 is TGTGCCAGCAGTCCCATTGGGACTAGCGGCCCCCAGGGTACGCAGTATTTT.

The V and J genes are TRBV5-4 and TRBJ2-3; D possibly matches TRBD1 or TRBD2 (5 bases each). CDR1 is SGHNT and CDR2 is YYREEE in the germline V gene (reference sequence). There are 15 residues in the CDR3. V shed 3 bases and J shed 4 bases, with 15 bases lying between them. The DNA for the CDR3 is TGTGCCAGCAGCTCGGGACGGATCCCCCCAGATACGCAGTATTTT. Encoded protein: CASSSGRIPPDTQYF.

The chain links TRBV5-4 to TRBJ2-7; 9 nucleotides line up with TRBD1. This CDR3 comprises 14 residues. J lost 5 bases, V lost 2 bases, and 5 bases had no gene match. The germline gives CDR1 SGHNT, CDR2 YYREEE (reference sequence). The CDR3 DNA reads TGTGCCAGCAGCTTTACAGGGGGCTTTAACGAGCAGTACTTC. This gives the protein CASSFTGGFNEQYF.

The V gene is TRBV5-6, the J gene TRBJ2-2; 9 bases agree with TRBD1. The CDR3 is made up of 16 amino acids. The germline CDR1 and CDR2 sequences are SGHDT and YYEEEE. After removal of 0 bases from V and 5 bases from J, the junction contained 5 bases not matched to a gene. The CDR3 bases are TGTGCCAGCAGCTTGGAGTGGGACAGGGTAACCGGGGAGCTGTTTTTT. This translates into CASSLEWDRVTGELFF.

This CDR3 is CASSQEGGARGNTIYF. CDR3 nucleotide sequence: TGCGCCAGCAGCCAGGAAGGGGGCGCGCGGGGAAACACCATATATTTT. The rearrangement joins TRBV4-1 to TRBJ1-3; 7 bases map to TRBD1. The CDR3 contains 16 residues. J gave up 4 bases and V 3 bases, and 9 bases lay outside the gene matches. The V gene's germline CDR1 is MGHRA and CDR2 YSYEKL.

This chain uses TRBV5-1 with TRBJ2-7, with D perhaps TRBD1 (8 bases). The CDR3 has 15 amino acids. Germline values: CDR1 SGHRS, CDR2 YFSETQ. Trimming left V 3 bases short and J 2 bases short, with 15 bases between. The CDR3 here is CASSSGGTGAYEQYF. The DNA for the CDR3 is TGCGCCAGCAGCTCCGGGGGGACAGGAGCCTACGAGCAGTACTTC.

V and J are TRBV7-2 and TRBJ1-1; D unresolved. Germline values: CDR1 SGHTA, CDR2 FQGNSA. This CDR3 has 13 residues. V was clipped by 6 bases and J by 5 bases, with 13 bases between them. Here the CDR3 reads CASRITRRTEAFF. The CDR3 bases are TGTGCCAGCAGAATTACAAGGCGAACTGAAGCTTTCTTT.

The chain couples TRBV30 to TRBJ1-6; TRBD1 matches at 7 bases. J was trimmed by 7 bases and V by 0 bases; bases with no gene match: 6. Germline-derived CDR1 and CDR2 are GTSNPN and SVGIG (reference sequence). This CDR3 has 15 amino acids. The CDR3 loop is CAWSVRGGTNSPLHF. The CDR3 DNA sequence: TGTGCCTGGAGTGTACGAGGGGGCACGAATTCACCCCTCCACTTT.

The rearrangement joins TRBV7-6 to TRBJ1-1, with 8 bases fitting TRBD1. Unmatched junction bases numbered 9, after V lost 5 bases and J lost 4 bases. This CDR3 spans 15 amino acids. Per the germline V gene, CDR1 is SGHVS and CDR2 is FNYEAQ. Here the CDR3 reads CASSLRTGSGTEAFF. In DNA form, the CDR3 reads TGTGCCAGCAGCCTCAGGACAGGGTCGGGCACTGAAGCTTTCTTT.

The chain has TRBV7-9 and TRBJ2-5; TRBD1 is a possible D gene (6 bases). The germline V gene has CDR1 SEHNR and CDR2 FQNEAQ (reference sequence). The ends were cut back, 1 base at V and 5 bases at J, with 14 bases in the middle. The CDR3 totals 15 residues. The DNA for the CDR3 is TGTGCCAGCAGCTTAGAAGGGGGAGCCTACGAGACCCAGTACTTC. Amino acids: CASSLEGGAYETQYF.

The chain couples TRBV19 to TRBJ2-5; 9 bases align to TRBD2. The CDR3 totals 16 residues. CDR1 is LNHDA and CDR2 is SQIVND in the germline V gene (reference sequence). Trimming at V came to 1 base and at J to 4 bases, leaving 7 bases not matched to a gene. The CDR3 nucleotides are TGTGCCAGTAGTATAGGCCTAGCGGGAACTAGAGAGACCCAGTACTTC. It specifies CASSIGLAGTRETQYF. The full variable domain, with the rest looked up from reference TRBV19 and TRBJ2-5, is DGGITQSPKYLFRKEGQNVTLSCEQNLNHDAMYWYRQDPGQGLRLIYYSQIVNDFQKGDIAEGYSVSREKKESFPLTVTSAQKNPTAFYLCASSIGLAGTRETQYFGPGTRLLVL.